This T cell receptor beta chain was identified in a study of vaccination and CD4 T cells after COVID-19. About the study: Overlapping SARS-CoV-2, HCoV-NL63, HCoV-OC43 and HCoV-229E spike peptides stimulated the cells.

Treatment defined: approximately 10-day PBMC culture with coronavirus spike peptide pools or control peptides (ViraFEST assay). Sequence data for DNA of cultured CD4+ T cells were generated by the Oncomine TCR Beta short-read assay. In this case, cultured CD4+ T cells provided the extracted genomic DNA. TCRdb reprocessed the PCR reads via MiXCR and lists one record per CDR3 protein. The sample records some 14,000 distinct CDR3 sequences, over 25% being singletons. This CDR3 is 15 amino acids long. The V and J ends lost 5 bases and 5 bases, in that order; junction bases with no gene match: 8. Germline loops: CDR1 SGHAT, CDR2 FQNNGV. The sample holds a few counts of this clonotype. The antigen is undetermined.

The sequence came from a human donor with COVID-19. Source material: cultured CD4+ T cells from blood. V usage is TRBV11-2 and J usage is TRBJ2-3; 9 nucleotides match TRBD1. CDR3 in amino acids: CASSRQGQGRDTQYF. CDR3 in DNA: TGTGCCAGCAGCCGACAGGGACAGGGCCGAGATACGCAGTATTTT.